Listed here is a single T cell receptor beta chain. The sample originates from a study of T cells in Graves' hyperthyroidism and ophthalmopathy. Amplified regions were TCR beta CDR3 sequences from RNA transcripts. The study used the HTBI primer set for a first-round RT-PCR of the TCR CDR3. MiXCR was run by TCRdb on the multiplex PCR reads, yielding one entry per CDR3 protein. The table records hundreds of thousands of distinct CDR3 sequences, approximately 15% of them present only once. CDR1 and CDR2 (germline): MNHEY, SVGEGT. The CDR3 covers 14 residues. After removal of 3 bases from V and 9 bases from J, the junction contained 8 bases not matched to a gene.

The receptor was derived from a woman aged 40 to 50 with Graves' ophthalmopathy. The sample was blood. The genes are TRBV6-2 or TRBV6-3 and TRBJ2-1; 7 positions agree with TRBD1. The CDR3 bases are TGTGCCAGCAGTTATGAGAGGGGGCGTAGTGAGCAGTTCTTC. Translation gives CASSYERGRSEQFF.